This T cell receptor beta chain is drawn from a study of OX40 agonist ivuxolimab in advanced cancers. The assay was immunoSEQ multiplex PCR, and TCRdb's table has in-frame clones only and misses some. Of over 75,000 clones listed, less than 95% are singletons. V lost 4 bases to trimming and J lost 2 bases, with 15 bases between them. The CDR3 runs 16 residues. Per germline, CDR1 SGHAT and CDR2 FQNNGV. This sample comprised CD4+ or CD8+ T cells sorted from blood, obtained in a trial of the OX40 agonist ivuxolimab. This sequence originates from an adult with an advanced solid tumor such as melanoma, head and neck, liver or kidney cancer. This chain connects TRBV11-2 to TRBJ2-4; TRBD1 is a possible D gene (6 bases). CDR3 nucleotide sequence: TGTGCCAGCAGCTGGAACAGGGTCGGGACCAAAAACATTCAGTACTTC. Protein: CASSWNRVGTKNIQYF.